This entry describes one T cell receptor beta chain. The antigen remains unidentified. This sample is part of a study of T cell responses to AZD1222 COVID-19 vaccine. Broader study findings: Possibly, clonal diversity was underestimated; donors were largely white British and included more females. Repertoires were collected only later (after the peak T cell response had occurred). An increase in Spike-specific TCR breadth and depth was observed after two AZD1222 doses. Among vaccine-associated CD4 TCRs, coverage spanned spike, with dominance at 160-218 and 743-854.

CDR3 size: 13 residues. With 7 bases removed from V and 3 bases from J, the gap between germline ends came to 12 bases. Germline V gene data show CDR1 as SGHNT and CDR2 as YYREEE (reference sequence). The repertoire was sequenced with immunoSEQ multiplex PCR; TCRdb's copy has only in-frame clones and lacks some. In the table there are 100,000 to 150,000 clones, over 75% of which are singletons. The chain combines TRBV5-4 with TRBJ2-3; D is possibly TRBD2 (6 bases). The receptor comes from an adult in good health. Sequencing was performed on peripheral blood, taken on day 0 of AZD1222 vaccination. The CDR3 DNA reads TGTGCCAGCCTCGCCCGGGGGACAGATACGCAGTATTTT. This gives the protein CASLARGTDTQYF. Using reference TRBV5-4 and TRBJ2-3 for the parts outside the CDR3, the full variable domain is ETGVTQSPTHLIKTRGQQVTLRCSSQSGHNTVSWYQQALGQGPQFIFQYYREEENGRGNFPPRFSGLQFPNYSSELNVNALELDDSALYLCASLARGTDTQYFGPGTRLTVL.